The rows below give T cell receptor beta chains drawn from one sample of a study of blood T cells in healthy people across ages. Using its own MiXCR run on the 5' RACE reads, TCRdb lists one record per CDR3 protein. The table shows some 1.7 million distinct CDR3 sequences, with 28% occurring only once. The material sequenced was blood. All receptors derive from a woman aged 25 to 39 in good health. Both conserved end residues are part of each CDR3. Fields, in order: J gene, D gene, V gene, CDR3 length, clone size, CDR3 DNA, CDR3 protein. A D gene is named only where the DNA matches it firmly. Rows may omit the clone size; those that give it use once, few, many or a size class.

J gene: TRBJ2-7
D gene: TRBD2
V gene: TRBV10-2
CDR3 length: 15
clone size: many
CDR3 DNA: TGCGCCATCGCTGTCGGGAGGGCCGCCCCCTACGAGCAGTACTTC
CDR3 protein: CAIAVGRAAPYEQYF

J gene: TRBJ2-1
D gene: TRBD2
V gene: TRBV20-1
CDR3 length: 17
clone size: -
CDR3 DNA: TGCAGTGCTAGCCCTCCCGCACGGGCGGGAGTCGGTGATGAGCAGTTCTTC
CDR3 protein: CSASPPARAGVGDEQFF

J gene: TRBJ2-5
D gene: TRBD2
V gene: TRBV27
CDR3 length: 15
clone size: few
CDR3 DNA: TGTGCCAGCAGTTTATGGACTAGCGGTAAAGAGACCCAGTACTTC
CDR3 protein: CASSLWTSGKETQYF

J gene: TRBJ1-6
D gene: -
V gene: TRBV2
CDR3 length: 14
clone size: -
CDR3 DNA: TGTGCCAGCAGTGGGGGTTCAGCTAATTCACCCCTCCACTTT
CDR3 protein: CASSGGSANSPLHF

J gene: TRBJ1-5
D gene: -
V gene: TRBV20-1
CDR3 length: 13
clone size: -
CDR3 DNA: TGCAGTGCTAGACAGACTAGCAATCAGCCCCAGCATTTT
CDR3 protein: CSARQTSNQPQHF

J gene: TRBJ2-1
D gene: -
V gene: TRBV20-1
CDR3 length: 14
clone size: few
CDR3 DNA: TGCAGTGCTAGAGTCCCCCGATTCGTGAATGAGCAGTTCTTC
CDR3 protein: CSARVPRFVNEQFF

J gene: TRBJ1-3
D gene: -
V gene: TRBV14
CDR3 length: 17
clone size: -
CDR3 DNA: TGTGCCAGCACACACCGGACAGCAGACCAAAATGGAAACACCATATATTTT
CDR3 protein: CASTHRTADQNGNTIYF

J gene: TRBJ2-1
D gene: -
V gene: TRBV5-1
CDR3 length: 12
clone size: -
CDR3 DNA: TGCGCCAGCAGCCGAGAGACGTACGAGCAGTTCTTC
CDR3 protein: CASSRETYEQFF

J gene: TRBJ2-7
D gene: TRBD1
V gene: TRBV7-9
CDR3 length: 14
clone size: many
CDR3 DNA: TGTGCCAGCAGCTGGGGACAGGCCTCCTACGAGCAGTACTTC
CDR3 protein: CASSWGQASYEQYF

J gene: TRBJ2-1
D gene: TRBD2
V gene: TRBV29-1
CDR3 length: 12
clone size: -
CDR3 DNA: TGCAGCGTTGTTCTAGCGGGGGATGAGCAGTTCTTC
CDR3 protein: CSVVLAGDEQFF

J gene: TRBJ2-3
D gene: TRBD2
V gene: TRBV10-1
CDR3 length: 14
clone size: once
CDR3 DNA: TGCGCCGGCAGTGATGGCGGGAGTGCAGATACGCAGTATTTT
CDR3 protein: CAGSDGGSADTQYF

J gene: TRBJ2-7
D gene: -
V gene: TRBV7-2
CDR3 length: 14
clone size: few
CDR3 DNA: TGTGCCAGCAGCTTAGTAGGGCAACTCTACGAGCAGTACTTC
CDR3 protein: CASSLVGQLYEQYF

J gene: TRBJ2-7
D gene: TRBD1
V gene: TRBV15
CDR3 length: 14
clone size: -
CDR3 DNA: TGTGCCACCAGCAGAGAAGGGACAGGGTCCGAGCAGTACTTC
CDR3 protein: CATSREGTGSEQYF

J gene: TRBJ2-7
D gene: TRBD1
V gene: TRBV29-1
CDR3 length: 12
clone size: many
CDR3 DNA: TGCAGCGCCACGGGACAGCCGAGGGAGCAGTACTTC
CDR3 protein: CSATGQPREQYF

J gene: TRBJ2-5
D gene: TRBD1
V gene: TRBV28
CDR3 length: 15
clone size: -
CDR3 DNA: TGTGCCAGCAGGCAACAGGGGCGCCCGGCTGGGGGCCAGTACTTC
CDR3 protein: CASRQQGRPAGGQYF

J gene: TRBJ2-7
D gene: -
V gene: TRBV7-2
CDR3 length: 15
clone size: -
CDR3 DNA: TGTGCCAGCAGCGTTGATCCCGCGAGCTCCTACGAGCAGTACTTC
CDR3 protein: CASSVDPASSYEQYF

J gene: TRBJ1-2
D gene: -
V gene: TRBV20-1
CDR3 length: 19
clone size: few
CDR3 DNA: TGCAGTGCTAGAGATTTCCGGGACGTGGATAGATCCACCAACTATGGCTACACCTTC
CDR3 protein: CSARDFRDVDRSTNYGYTF

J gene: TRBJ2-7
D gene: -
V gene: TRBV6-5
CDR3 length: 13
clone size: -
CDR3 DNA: TGTGCCAGCAGTCCCCCCGGGTGCAATGAGCAGTACTTC
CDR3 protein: CASSPPGCNEQYF

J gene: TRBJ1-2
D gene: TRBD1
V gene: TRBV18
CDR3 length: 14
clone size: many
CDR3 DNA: TGTGCCAGCAGTCCAGGGGGATTGGACTATGGCTACACCTTC
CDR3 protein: CASSPGGLDYGYTF

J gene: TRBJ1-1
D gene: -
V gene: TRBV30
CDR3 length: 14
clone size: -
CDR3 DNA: TGTGCCTGGAGTCCTTCCCTCATGAACACTGAAGCTTTCTTT
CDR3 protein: CAWSPSLMNTEAFF

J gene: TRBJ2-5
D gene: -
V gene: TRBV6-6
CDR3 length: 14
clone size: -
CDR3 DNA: TGTGCCAGCAGTTACTCCGCCGGAGTAGAGACCCAGTACTTC
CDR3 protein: CASSYSAGVETQYF

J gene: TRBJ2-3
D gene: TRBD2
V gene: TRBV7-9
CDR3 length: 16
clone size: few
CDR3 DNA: TGTGCCAGCAGCCCAATTGGGGGGGACGAAACAGATACGCAGTATTTT
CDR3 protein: CASSPIGGDETDTQYF

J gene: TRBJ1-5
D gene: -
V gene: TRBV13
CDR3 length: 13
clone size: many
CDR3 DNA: TGTGCCAGCAGCCCGGCGAGGAATCAGCCCCAGCATTTT
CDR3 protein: CASSPARNQPQHF

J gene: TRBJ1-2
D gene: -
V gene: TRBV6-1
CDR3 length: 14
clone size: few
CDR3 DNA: TGTGCCAGCAGTATCAGGGGCACTAACTATGGCTACACCTTC
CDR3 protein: CASSIRGTNYGYTF

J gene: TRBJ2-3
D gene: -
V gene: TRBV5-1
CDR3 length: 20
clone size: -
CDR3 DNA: TGCGCCAGCAGTACAGTGAAAGGTTCACGAGAGAAGCCAAGCGCAGATACGCAGTATTTT
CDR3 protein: CASSTVKGSREKPSADTQYF

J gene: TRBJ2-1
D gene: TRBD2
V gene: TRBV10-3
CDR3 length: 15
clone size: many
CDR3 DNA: TGTGCCATCAGTGATCAAGCGGGGGCCGTCAATGAGCAGTTCTTC
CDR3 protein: CAISDQAGAVNEQFF

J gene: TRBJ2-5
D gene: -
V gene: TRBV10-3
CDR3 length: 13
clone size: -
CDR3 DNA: TGTGCCATCAAAAGGGAGGCGGGAGAGACCCAGTACTTC
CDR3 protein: CAIKREAGETQYF

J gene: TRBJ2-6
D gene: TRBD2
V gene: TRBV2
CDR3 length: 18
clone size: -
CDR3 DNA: TGTGCCAGCGAGGGTCCTAGCGGGACGAACTCTGGGGCCAACGTCCTGACTTTC
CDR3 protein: CASEGPSGTNSGANVLTF

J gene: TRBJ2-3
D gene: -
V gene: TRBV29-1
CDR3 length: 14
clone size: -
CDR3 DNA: TGCAGCTACGACCTCGCGACGGGCACAGATACGCAGTATTTT
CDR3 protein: CSYDLATGTDTQYF

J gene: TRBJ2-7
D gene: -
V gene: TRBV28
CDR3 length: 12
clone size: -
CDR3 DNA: TGTGCCAGCAGCTTAACGCCCCGCGAGCAGTACTTC
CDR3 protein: CASSLTPREQYF

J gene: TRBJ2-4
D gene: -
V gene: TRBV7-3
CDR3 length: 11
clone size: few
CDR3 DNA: TGTGCCAGCAGCCCTTCAAACATTCAGTACTTC
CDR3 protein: CASSPSNIQYF

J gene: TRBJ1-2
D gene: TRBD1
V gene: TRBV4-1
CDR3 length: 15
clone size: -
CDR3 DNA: TGCGCCAGCAGCCCCCGGGACAGCGAGAGCTATGGCTACACCTTC
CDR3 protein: CASSPRDSESYGYTF

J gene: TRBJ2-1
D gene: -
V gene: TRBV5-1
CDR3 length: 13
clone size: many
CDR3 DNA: TGCGCCAGCAGCCCCCAATACGGGGATGAGCAGTTCTTC
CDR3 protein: CASSPQYGDEQFF

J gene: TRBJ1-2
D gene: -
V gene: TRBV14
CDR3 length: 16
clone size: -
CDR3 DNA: TGTGCCAGCAGCCCGATCGGACGGAGTTCTAACTATGGCTACACCTTC
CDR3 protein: CASSPIGRSSNYGYTF

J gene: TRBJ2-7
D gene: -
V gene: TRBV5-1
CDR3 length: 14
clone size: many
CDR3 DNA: TGCGCCAGCAGCCCCGACAGGCCTCCCTACGAGCAGTACTTC
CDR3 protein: CASSPDRPPYEQYF

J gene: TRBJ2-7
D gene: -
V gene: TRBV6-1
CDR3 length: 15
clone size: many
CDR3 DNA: TGTGCCAGCAGTGAAGCGCAGGAAAGCGGGCACGAGCAGTACTTC
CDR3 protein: CASSEAQESGHEQYF

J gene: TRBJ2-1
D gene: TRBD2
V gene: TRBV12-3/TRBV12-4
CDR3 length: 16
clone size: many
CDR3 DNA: TGTGCCAGCAGTTACGCGGGGACTAGCGGGAGACTGGCGCAGTTCTTC
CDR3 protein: CASSYAGTSGRLAQFF

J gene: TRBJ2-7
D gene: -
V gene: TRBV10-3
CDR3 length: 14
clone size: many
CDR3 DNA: TGTGCCATCAGTGAGTGGGAGCGGTCCTACGAGCAGTACTTC
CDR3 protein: CAISEWERSYEQYF

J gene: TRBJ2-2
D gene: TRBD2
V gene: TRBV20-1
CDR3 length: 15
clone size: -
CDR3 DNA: TGCAGTGCAGGGGAGGCTAGCGGGATGAGCGGGGAGCTGTTTTTT
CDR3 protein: CSAGEASGMSGELFF

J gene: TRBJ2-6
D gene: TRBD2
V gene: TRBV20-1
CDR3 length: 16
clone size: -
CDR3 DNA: TGCAGTGCTAACCCGGGGGGACTGGCTGGGGCCAACGTCCTGACTTTC
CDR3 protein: CSANPGGLAGANVLTF

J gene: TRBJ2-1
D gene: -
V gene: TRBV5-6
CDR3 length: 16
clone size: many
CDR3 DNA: TGTGCCAGCACCCCGTTGCGGGTCAGCTCCTACAATGAGCAGTTCTTC
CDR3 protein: CASTPLRVSSYNEQFF

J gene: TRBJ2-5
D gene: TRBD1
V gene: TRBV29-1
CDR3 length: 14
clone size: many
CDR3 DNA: TGCAGCGCCGACAGGGGAGTATCGGAAGAGACCCAGTACTTC
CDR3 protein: CSADRGVSEETQYF

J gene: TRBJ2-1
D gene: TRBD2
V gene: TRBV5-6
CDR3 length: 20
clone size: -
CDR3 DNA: TGTGCCAGCAGCGGCGTCGCGGCTAGCGGGGACCCAAGCTCCTACAATGAGCAGTTCTTC
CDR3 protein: CASSGVAASGDPSSYNEQFF

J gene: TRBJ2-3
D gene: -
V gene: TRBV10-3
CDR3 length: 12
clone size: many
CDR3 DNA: TGTGCCATCAGGGAGGGTTCAGATACGCAGTATTTT
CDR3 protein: CAIREGSDTQYF

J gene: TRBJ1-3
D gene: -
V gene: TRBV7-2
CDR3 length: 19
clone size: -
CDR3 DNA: TGTGCCAGCAGTCAAGCTCCGTCCTACCACCCAGTCTCTGGAAACACCATATATTTT
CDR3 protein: CASSQAPSYHPVSGNTIYF

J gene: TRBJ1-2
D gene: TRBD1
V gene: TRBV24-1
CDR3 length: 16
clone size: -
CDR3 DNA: TGTGCCACCAGCCCGGCGGGACAGGGGTCGCAGGCCGGCTACACCTTC
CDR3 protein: CATSPAGQGSQAGYTF

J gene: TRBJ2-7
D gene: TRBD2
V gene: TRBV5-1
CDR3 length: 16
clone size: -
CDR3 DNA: TGCGCCAGCAGCCCGTTGACTAGCGGGGGCCCCTACGAGCAGTACTTC
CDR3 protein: CASSPLTSGGPYEQYF

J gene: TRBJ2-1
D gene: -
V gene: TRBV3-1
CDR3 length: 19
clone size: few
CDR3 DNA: TGTGCCAGCAGCCAAGATACCGTTAATGACTTGACTATCGGGAATGAGCAGTTCTTC
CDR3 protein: CASSQDTVNDLTIGNEQFF

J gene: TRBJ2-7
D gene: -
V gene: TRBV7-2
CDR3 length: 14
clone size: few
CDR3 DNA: TGTGCCAGCAGCTTAGCGAGAACTACCTACGAGCAGTACTTC
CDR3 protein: CASSLARTTYEQYF

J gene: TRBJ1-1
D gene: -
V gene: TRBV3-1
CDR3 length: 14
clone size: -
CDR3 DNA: TGTGCCAGCAGCCTAAGGGAATTGAACACTGAAGCTTTCTTT
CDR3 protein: CASSLRELNTEAFF

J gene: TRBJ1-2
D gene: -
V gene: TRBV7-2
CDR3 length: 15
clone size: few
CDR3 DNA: TGTGCCAGCAGCAGCAGTTTTGTCGGACACTATGGCTACACCTTC
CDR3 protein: CASSSSFVGHYGYTF

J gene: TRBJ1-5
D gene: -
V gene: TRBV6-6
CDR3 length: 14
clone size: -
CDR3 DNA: TGTGCCAGCAGTTACAGGGGAGGCAATCAGCCCCAGCGTTTT
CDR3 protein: CASSYRGGNQPQRF

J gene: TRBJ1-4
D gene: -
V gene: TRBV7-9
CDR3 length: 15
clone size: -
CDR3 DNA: TGTGCCAGCAGCTCCCCCGGGGAGGGAATTGCAAAACTGTTTTTT
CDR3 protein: CASSSPGEGIAKLFF

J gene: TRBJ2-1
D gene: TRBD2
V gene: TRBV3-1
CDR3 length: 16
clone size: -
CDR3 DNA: TGTGCCAGCAGCCACCTAGCGGGTTCCACCTACAATGAGCAGTTCTTC
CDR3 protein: CASSHLAGSTYNEQFF